This passage covers 8 T cell receptor beta chains from one sample sequenced in a study of T cell responses to AZD1222 COVID-19 vaccine. TCRdb's copy holds only in-frame clones and misses some; the assay was immunoSEQ multiplex PCR. The sample contains some 150,000 clones, 70% to 90% of which appear only once. The material sequenced was peripheral blood, taken on day 0 of AZD1222 vaccination. Source of these receptors: an adult in good health.

This clone has just one count. The chain links TRBV28 to TRBJ2-7; D unresolved. Trimming shortened V by 7 bases and J by 4 bases, and 11 bases separated the two germline ends. CDR1 and CDR2 from the germline V gene are MDHEN and SYDVKM. The CDR3 has 12 amino acids. The CDR3 bases are TGTGCCAGCAATCTCTATGAATACGAGCAGTACTTC. Encoded protein: CASNLYEYEQYF.

The CDR3 sequence is CASSLIGGGASTDTQYF. DNA of the CDR3: TGTGCCAGCAGCTTAATCGGCGGGGGGGCTAGCACAGATACGCAGTATTTT. J is TRBJ2-3 and V is TRBV11-2; TRBD2 matches 9 bases. The germline V gene encodes CDR1 SGHAT and CDR2 FQNNGV. V trimming: 2 bases; J trimming: 0 bases; junction bases outside the gene matches: 6. The length of the CDR3 is 17 residues.

CDR3 DNA sequence: TGTGCCAGCAGCGTAGCTGGGTCGGGGGCGGATTCGGCTTTCTTT. Translation gives CASSVAGSGADSAFF. This chain links TRBV9 with TRBJ1-1, with D maybe TRBD1 (6 bases). The V end was cut by 0 bases, the J end by 11 bases, with 20 bases between. The germline CDR1 and CDR2 sequences are SGDLS and YYNGEE. The CDR3 is 15 residues long. The full variable domain, its missing parts supplied by reference TRBV9 and TRBJ1-1, is DSGVTQTPKHLITATGQRVTLRCSPRSGDLSVYWYQQSLDQGLQFLIQYYNGEERAKGNILERFSAQQFPDLHSELNLSSLELGDSALYFCASSVAGSGADSAFFGQGTRLTVV.

This sequence joins TRBV28 and TRBJ2-3; D possibly corresponds to TRBD2 (7 bases). The germline V gene has CDR1 MDHEN and CDR2 SYDVKM. This CDR3 comprises 14 residues. Trimming stripped 10 bases from V and 2 bases from J, with 16 bases between. The DNA of the CDR3 is TGTGCCACTCAAAGGGGGGGCCCCACAGATACGCAGTATTTT. Translated, it gives CATQRGGPTDTQYF.

V is TRBV6-4 and J is TRBJ1-1, with D possibly matching TRBD1 (5 bases). This CDR3 contains 15 residues. Between the trimmed V and J ends, which lost 5 bases and 0 bases, there was a span of 13 bases. CDR1 and CDR2 from the germline V gene are MRHNA and SNTAGT. The CDR3 spells CASSPEYRLNTEAFF. The CDR3 nucleotides are TGTGCCAGCAGTCCAGAGTACAGGCTGAACACTGAAGCTTTCTTT.

The rearrangement joins TRBV28 to TRBJ1-1, with D tentatively TRBD1 (5 bases). The germline CDR1 and CDR2 sequences are MDHEN and SYDVKM. This CDR3 has 14 residues. V shed 0 bases and J shed 3 bases, with 8 bases lying between them. CDR3 sequence (DNA): TGTGCCAGCAGTTTATGGTCCAGGGACACTGAAGCTTTCTTT. Translating gives CASSLWSRDTEAFF.

V is TRBV29-1 and J is TRBJ2-1; D gene unclear. The CDR3 is 13 amino acids. V lost 6 bases, J lost 5 bases, and 14 bases lay in between. Germline V gene data show CDR1 as SQVTM and CDR2 as ANQGSEA. CDR3 protein: CSVPGRRDNEQFF. CDR3 DNA: TGCAGCGTGCCCGGGCGCCGTGACAATGAGCAGTTCTTC.

The chain joins TRBV18 to TRBJ2-7; D is uncertain. Germline V gives CDR1 KGHSH, CDR2 LQKENI. V lost 3 bases to trimming and J lost 4 bases, with 7 bases between them. This CDR3 spans 12 amino acids. As DNA, the CDR3 is TGTGCCAGCTCACCTGGCGGATACGAGCAGTACTTC. Encoded protein: CASSPGGYEQYF. Using reference TRBV18 and TRBJ2-7 for the parts outside the CDR3, the full variable domain is NAGVMQNPRHLVRRRGQEARLRCSPMKGHSHVYWYRQLPEEGLKFMVYLQKENIIDESGMPKERFSAEFPKEGPSILRIQQVVRGDSAAYFCASSPGGYEQYFGPGTRLTVT.